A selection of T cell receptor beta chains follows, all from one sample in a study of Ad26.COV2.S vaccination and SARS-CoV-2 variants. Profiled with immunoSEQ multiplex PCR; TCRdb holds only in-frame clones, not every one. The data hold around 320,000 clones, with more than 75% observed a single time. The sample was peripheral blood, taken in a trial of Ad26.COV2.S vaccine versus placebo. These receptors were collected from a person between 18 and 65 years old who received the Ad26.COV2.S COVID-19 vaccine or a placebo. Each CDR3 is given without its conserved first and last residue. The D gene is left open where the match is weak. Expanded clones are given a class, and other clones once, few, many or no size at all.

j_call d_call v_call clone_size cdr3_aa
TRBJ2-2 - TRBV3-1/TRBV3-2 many ASRPPGFTGELF
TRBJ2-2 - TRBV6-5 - ASSYPPLAGELF
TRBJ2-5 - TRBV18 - ASSPRGRGETQY
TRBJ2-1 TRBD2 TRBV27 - ASSLRGAYNEQF
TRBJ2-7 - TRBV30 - AWSVGGPGEY
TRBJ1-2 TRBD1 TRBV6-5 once ASSYSNRGPIYGYT
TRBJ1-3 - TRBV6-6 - ASTYIPAGNTIY
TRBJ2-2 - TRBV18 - ASSPVSGTPRRTGELF
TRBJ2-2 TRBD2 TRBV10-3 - AITSGTSGGPGNTGELF
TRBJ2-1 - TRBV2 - ASSGRSNEQF
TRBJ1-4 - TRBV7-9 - ASSLAGGEKLF
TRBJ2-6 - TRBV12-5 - ASGLGGVGANVLT
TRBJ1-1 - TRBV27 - ASSLLGGAGEAF
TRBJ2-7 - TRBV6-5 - ASSYKEGGYEQY
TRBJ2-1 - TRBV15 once ATSRDLGLGSYNEQF
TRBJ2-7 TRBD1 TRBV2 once ASIGTGTYEQY
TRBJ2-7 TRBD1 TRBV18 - ASSPGDRDYEQY
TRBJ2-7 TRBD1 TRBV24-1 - ATSDRDSYEQY
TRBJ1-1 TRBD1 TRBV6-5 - ASSSGQAAGTEAF
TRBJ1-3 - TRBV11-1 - ASSLALTDSGNTIY
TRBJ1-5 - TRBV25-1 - AQYQPQH